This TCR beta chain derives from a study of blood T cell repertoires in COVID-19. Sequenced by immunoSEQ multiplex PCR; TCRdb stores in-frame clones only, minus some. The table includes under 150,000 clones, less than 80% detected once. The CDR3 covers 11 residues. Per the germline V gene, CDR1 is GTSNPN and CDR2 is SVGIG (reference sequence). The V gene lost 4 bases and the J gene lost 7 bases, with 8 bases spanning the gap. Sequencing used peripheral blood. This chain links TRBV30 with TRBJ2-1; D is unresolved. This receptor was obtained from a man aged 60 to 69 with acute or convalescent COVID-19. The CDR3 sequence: CAWTSGNEQFF. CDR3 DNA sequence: TGTGCCTGGACGAGTGGTAATGAGCAGTTCTTC.